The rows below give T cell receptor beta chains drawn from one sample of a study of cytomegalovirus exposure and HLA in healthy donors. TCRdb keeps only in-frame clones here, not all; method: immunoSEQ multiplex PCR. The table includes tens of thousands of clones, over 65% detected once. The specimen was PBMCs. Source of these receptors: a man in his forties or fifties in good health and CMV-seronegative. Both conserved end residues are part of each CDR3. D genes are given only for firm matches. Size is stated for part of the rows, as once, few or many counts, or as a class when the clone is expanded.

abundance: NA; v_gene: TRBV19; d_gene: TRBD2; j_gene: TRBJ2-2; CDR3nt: TGTGCCAGTAGTACTGGACTAGCCGGAGGGACCGGGGAGCTGTTTTTT; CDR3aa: CASSTGLAGGTGELFF
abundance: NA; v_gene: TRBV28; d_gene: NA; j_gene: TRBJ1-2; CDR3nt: TGTGCCAGCAGTCGAGAGACTAACTATGGCTACACCTTC; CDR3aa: CASSRETNYGYTF
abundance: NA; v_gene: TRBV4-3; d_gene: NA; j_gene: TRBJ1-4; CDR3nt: TGCGCCAGCAGCCAAGATCAACTGCCGGCTAATGAAAAACTGTTTTTT; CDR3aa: CASSQDQLPANEKLFF
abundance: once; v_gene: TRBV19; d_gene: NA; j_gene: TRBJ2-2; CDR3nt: TGTGCCAGTAGTATGAGATCTTCGAACACCGGGGAGCTGTTTTTT; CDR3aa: CASSMRSSNTGELFF
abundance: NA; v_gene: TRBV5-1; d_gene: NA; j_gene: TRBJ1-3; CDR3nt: TGCGCCAGTGGGGCCGGCTCTGGAAACACCATATATTTT; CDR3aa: CASGAGSGNTIYF
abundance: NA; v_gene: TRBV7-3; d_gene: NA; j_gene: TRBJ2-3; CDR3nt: TGTGCCAGCAGCTCGCTACCGGGACTTAGCACCTCCGGGGTTACGCAGTATTTT; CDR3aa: CASSSLPGLSTSGVTQYF
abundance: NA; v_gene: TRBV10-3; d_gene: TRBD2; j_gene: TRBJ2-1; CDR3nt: TGTGCCATCAGTGCGGGACTAGCGGGGAACAATGAGCAGTTCTTC; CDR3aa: CAISAGLAGNNEQFF
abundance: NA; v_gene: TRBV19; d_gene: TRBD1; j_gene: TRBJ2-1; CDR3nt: TGTGCCAGTAGTATATCTCGGACAGGGGAGCAGTTCTTC; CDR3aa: CASSISRTGEQFF
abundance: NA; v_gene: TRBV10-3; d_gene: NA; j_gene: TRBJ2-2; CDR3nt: TGTGCCATTAAGAACACCGGGGAGCTGTTTTTT; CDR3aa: CAIKNTGELFF
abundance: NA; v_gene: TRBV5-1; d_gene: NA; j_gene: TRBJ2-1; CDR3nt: TGCGCCAGCAGCTCTGCAAGTGGCAGAACCTACAATGAGCAGTTCTTC; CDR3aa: CASSSASGRTYNEQFF
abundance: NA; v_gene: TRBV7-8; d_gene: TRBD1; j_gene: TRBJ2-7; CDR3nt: TGTGCCAGCAGCTTAGGGTCGCAGGGGGCCCTTAAAGAGCAGTACTTC; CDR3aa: CASSLGSQGALKEQYF
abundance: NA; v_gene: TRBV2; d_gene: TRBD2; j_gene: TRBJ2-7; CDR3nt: TGTGCCAGCAGGGGAGGGTGGGGTCGGGGCGCGGTGGCCGAGCAGTACTTC; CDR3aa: CASRGGWGRGAVAEQYF